One TCR beta chain is described in this entry. This clone came up a few times. Which antigen it targets is not known. No base quality values were provided; no much bigger clone lies one nucleotide off. The sample's time point label is to be understood as: blood 4 weeks post-SBRT, at nephrectomy. The sample's treatment or condition, from its label and the paper: 15 Gy SBRT to primary tumor, nephrectomy 4 weeks later. Samples came from a clinical trial, in which primary renal cell carcinomas received 15 Gy stereotactic body radiation therapy followed by nephrectomy 4 weeks later. To track tumor-enriched clonotypes, serial peripheral blood was sampled from radiation-treated patients at baseline and at 2 weeks and 4 weeks after SBRT. Renal cell carcinoma with clear cell pathology was present in all patients. Genomic DNA for TCR sequencing was prepared using the QIAamp DNA Blood Mini Kit (Qiagen). The analyses included only samples that passed all quality control checks.

The immunoSEQ kit was used, according to the manufacturer's recommendations, to generate TCR beta libraries from genomic DNA. To prepare the libraries, a first multiplex PCR with proprietary primers was run, followed by a second PCR that added unique barcodes, and a bead cleanup was done after each round. Each sample batch included a kit-provided positive control reaction and a negative control reaction. The final libraries were assessed on an Agilent 4200 TapeStation D1000 ScreenTape, pooled by volume, and quantified by qPCR. Sequencing was performed on an Illumina NextSeq500 with a MidOutput 150-cycle cartridge, and 156 Read1 and 15 Index1 cycles were run with kit custom primers. The pooled library was loaded at around 1.1 pM with roughly 19% PhiX control spiked in. Per the original workflow: The vendor-processed data were analyzed in R, and a clonotype was defined as all T cells that share the same CDR3 nucleotide sequence. For clone abundance analyses, frequencies were normalized to the 10,000 most abundant clones per sample. Public T cell clones, which averaged fewer than five per sample, were excluded before analysis. A difference in abundance of at least 32-fold between compartments was used to define tumor-enriched and baseline blood-enriched clonotypes. Clonotypes expanded or contracted between blood time points were identified with a beta-binomial differential abundance model. Tumor-blood repertoire similarity was measured with the Baroni-Urbani and Buser coefficient, and group comparisons used two-tailed Wilcoxon tests in R. TCRdb stores this immuneACCESS table with in-frame sequences only. Part of the clones is absent; in the studies checked, under half of the shortfall reflects unresolved V genes, and no reason is known for the rest. That table furnishes V, J and clone size, whereas the DNA furnished D and trimming. The sample contains 97,000 or so clones, around 84% of them found a single time. The top ten constitute approximately 7.2% of the sample.

This sample was taken from a study of radiation and T cells in renal cell carcinoma (dated by TCRdb to 2020 to 2021). About the investigation overall: In total, approximately 53 samples, comprising some 25 tumors and approximately 27 peripheral blood samples, were subjected to TCR beta sequencing. The final blood draw was performed at 4 weeks after radiation, at the same time as nephrectomy. In the approximately 58 samples combined, around 3.7 million unique CDR3 nucleotide sequences were found, encoding roughly 2,500,000 unique CDR3 amino acid sequences. The research as a whole found: With a single-armed trial design, the study had no way to address how radiation dose or scheduling affects the TCR repertoire. Because pretreatment tumor biopsies were not available, the baseline intratumoral presence of clonotypes could not be determined. In blood, the top tumor clonotypes increased from baseline to 2 weeks after radiation and then shrank by 4 weeks, which suggests a temporary expansion of tumor-resident clones. Dynamics of the blood repertoire were not tracked past 4 weeks after treatment.

The clonotype comes from a man between 60 and 70 years old with renal cell carcinoma. This material consisted of blood, taken from a patient whose treatment included radiotherapy and nephrectomy.

The sequenced DNA is TGTGCCAGCAGCACAAAAATTCGACTAGCGGGAGTCACCGGGGAGCTGTTTTTT. It is translated as CASSTKIRLAGVTGELFF. This chain is built from TRBV7-9 and TRBJ2-2, with 12 junctional bases fitting TRBD2. Trimming takes 5 bases off V and 4 bases off J; junction bases not matched to a gene: 11. The cysteine opens and the phenylalanine closes a CDR3 of 18 amino acids. The sequence is cut down to CDR3 DNA, 54 bases in frame from base 1. The germline V gene (reference sequence) supplies CDR1 SEHNR and CDR2 FQNEAQ.